A selection of T cell receptor beta chains follows, all from one sample in a study of blood T cell repertoires in COVID-19. Assay: immunoSEQ multiplex PCR; the TCRdb copy retains only in-frame clones and omits some. The table lists about 410,000 clones, 80% to 95% of them singletons. What was sequenced was PBMCs or T cells enriched from blood (not recorded which). The receptors shown here come from a man aged 18 to 29 who had recovered from COVID-19. The CDR3 runs from the conserved cysteine through the conserved F or W. The order of the fields is J gene, V gene, D gene, clone size, CDR3 protein, CDR3 DNA. A D gene is named only where the DNA matches it firmly. For some rows the clone size is stated as once, few or many, or as a class when expanded; others skip it.

j_call: TRBJ1-3; v_call: TRBV21-1; d_call: -; clone_size: few; cdr3_aa: CASSKAVWIGVAGNTIYF; cdr3_nt: TGTGCCAGCAGCAAAGCCGTTTGGATCGGAGTTGCTGGAAACACCATATATTTT
j_call: TRBJ1-1; v_call: TRBV6-5; d_call: TRBD1; clone_size: -; cdr3_aa: CASSRTGHSPREAFF; cdr3_nt: TGTGCCAGCAGTCGGACAGGGCACTCTCCCCGGGAAGCTTTCTTT
j_call: TRBJ1-5; v_call: TRBV2; d_call: -; clone_size: -; cdr3_aa: CASRLTDQPQHF; cdr3_nt: TGTGCCAGCAGGCTTACAGATCAGCCCCAGCATTTT
j_call: TRBJ1-4; v_call: TRBV7-2; d_call: TRBD1; clone_size: once; cdr3_aa: CASSPRQGVREKLFF; cdr3_nt: TGTGCCAGCAGCCCAAGACAGGGGGTCCGTGAAAAACTGTTTTTT
j_call: TRBJ1-6; v_call: TRBV19; d_call: TRBD1; clone_size: -; cdr3_aa: CASSSTGEEVDSPLHF; cdr3_nt: TGTGCCAGTAGCTCCACAGGGGAAGAGGTTGATTCACCCCTCCACTTT
j_call: TRBJ1-4; v_call: TRBV7-9; d_call: -; clone_size: -; cdr3_aa: CASSLAGSTNEKLFF; cdr3_nt: TGTGCCAGCAGCTTAGCGGGCTCAACTAATGAAAAACTGTTTTTT
j_call: TRBJ2-7; v_call: TRBV19; d_call: TRBD1; clone_size: -; cdr3_aa: CASSSGQSYEQYF; cdr3_nt: TGTGCCAGTAGTTCGGGACAGAGCTACGAGCAGTACTTC
j_call: TRBJ2-2; v_call: TRBV30; d_call: TRBD2; clone_size: -; cdr3_aa: CAWNPGTSSTGELFF; cdr3_nt: TGTGCCTGGAATCCCGGGACTAGCAGCACCGGGGAGCTGTTTTTT
j_call: TRBJ1-5; v_call: TRBV24-1; d_call: TRBD1; clone_size: -; cdr3_aa: CATSDSGGSNQPQHF; cdr3_nt: TGTGCCACCAGTGATTCAGGGGGTAGCAATCAGCCCCAGCATTTT
j_call: TRBJ2-3; v_call: TRBV7-9; d_call: -; clone_size: -; cdr3_aa: CASSQPYLTDTQYF; cdr3_nt: TGTGCCAGCAGCCAACCCTATCTCACAGATACGCAGTATTTT
j_call: TRBJ1-2; v_call: TRBV10-3; d_call: -; clone_size: -; cdr3_aa: CASLPGSNYGYTF; cdr3_nt: TGTGCCAGCCTCCCGGGGTCTAACTATGGCTACACCTTC
j_call: TRBJ2-2; v_call: TRBV5-5; d_call: TRBD2; clone_size: -; cdr3_aa: CASSVLAGEVTGELFF; cdr3_nt: TGTGCCAGCAGCGTCCTAGCGGGAGAGGTCACCGGGGAGCTGTTTTTT
j_call: TRBJ2-7; v_call: TRBV6-2/TRBV6-3; d_call: -; clone_size: -; cdr3_aa: CASSYSRQVYEQYF; cdr3_nt: TGTGCCAGCAGTTACTCTCGACAGGTTTACGAGCAGTACTTC
j_call: TRBJ1-5; v_call: TRBV6-1; d_call: -; clone_size: -; cdr3_aa: CASSGMSVQGLQPQHF; cdr3_nt: TGTGCCAGCAGTGGCATGTCGGTACAGGGTCTCCAGCCCCAGCATTTT
j_call: TRBJ1-4; v_call: TRBV18; d_call: -; clone_size: -; cdr3_aa: CASSPNAGREHEKLFF; cdr3_nt: TGTGCCAGCTCTCCCAACGCCGGGAGGGAACATGAAAAACTGTTTTTT
j_call: TRBJ1-1; v_call: TRBV12-3/TRBV12-4; d_call: -; clone_size: -; cdr3_aa: CASSFSGGEKAFF; cdr3_nt: TGTGCCAGCAGTTTTTCGGGGGGCGAAAAAGCTTTCTTT
j_call: TRBJ2-7; v_call: TRBV4-1; d_call: TRBD2; clone_size: -; cdr3_aa: CASSQGLAGARVYEQYF; cdr3_nt: TGCGCCAGCAGCCAAGGGCTAGCGGGGGCTAGGGTCTACGAGCAGTACTTC
j_call: TRBJ1-2; v_call: TRBV19; d_call: -; clone_size: -; cdr3_aa: CASSITYREKEYGYTF; cdr3_nt: TGTGCCAGTAGTATCACCTACAGGGAGAAAGAGTATGGCTACACCTTC
j_call: TRBJ1-4; v_call: TRBV19; d_call: TRBD1; clone_size: -; cdr3_aa: CASSRRQGLSEKLFF; cdr3_nt: TGTGCCAGTAGTAGAAGACAGGGTCTCTCTGAAAAACTGTTTTTT
j_call: TRBJ2-7; v_call: TRBV6-6; d_call: TRBD2; clone_size: -; cdr3_aa: CASSREREIGYEQYF; cdr3_nt: TGTGCCAGCAGTCGAGAGCGGGAGATTGGGTACGAGCAGTACTTC
j_call: TRBJ2-1; v_call: TRBV27; d_call: TRBD1; clone_size: -; cdr3_aa: CASSNTGGLHNEQFF; cdr3_nt: TGTGCCAGCAGTAATACAGGGGGCCTCCACAATGAGCAGTTCTTC
j_call: TRBJ1-4; v_call: TRBV21-1; d_call: -; clone_size: -; cdr3_aa: CASIPQPGTDEKLFF; cdr3_nt: TGTGCCAGCATCCCCCAACCGGGAACCGATGAAAAACTGTTTTTT
j_call: TRBJ1-1; v_call: TRBV5-4; d_call: TRBD1; clone_size: once; cdr3_aa: CASSWTGLNTEAFF; cdr3_nt: TGTGCCAGCAGCTGGACAGGGCTGAACACTGAAGCTTTCTTT
j_call: TRBJ2-7; v_call: TRBV9; d_call: TRBD1; clone_size: -; cdr3_aa: CASSETGDSYEQYF; cdr3_nt: TGTGCCAGCAGCGAGACAGGGGACAGCTACGAGCAGTACTTC
j_call: TRBJ1-1; v_call: TRBV29-1; d_call: TRBD1; clone_size: -; cdr3_aa: CSVVNRGMNTEAFF; cdr3_nt: TGCAGCGTAGTCAACAGGGGAATGAACACTGAAGCTTTCTTT
j_call: TRBJ1-1; v_call: TRBV4-1; d_call: -; clone_size: -; cdr3_aa: CASSQLGLRGNTEAFF; cdr3_nt: TGCGCCAGCAGCCAACTGGGACTACGGGGGAACACTGAAGCTTTCTTT
j_call: TRBJ2-1; v_call: TRBV19; d_call: -; clone_size: -; cdr3_aa: CASGRSRLLTRDYNEQFF; cdr3_nt: TGTGCCAGTGGCCGTAGTAGGCTTCTTACCCGGGACTACAATGAGCAGTTCTTC
j_call: TRBJ1-3; v_call: TRBV18; d_call: -; clone_size: -; cdr3_aa: CASSPAGQNTIYF; cdr3_nt: TGTGCCAGCTCACCAGCGGGGCAGAACACCATATATTTT
j_call: TRBJ1-2; v_call: TRBV7-9; d_call: -; clone_size: -; cdr3_aa: CASSPLRGYTF; cdr3_nt: TGTGCCAGCAGCCCCCTGCGTGGCTACACCTTC
j_call: TRBJ2-7; v_call: TRBV28; d_call: -; clone_size: -; cdr3_aa: CASSSAGQTYEQYF; cdr3_nt: TGTGCCAGCAGTTCTGCTGGCCAAACCTACGAGCAGTACTTC
j_call: TRBJ2-7; v_call: TRBV19; d_call: -; clone_size: -; cdr3_aa: CASSIQGGPYEQYF; cdr3_nt: TGTGCCAGTAGTATACAGGGGGGCCCCTACGAGCAGTACTTC
j_call: TRBJ2-1; v_call: TRBV11-3; d_call: TRBD2; clone_size: few; cdr3_aa: CASSLGAMGLGGPEQFF; cdr3_nt: TGTGCCAGCAGCTTAGGGGCCATGGGACTAGGAGGGCCTGAGCAGTTCTTC
j_call: TRBJ1-1; v_call: TRBV10-3; d_call: -; clone_size: -; cdr3_aa: CAISEGENTEAFF; cdr3_nt: TGTGCCATCAGTGAGGGAGAGAACACTGAAGCTTTCTTT
j_call: TRBJ1-2; v_call: TRBV29-1; d_call: -; clone_size: -; cdr3_aa: CSVAAVDGYTF; cdr3_nt: TGCAGCGTTGCCGCGGTCGATGGCTACACCTTC
j_call: TRBJ2-3; v_call: TRBV18; d_call: -; clone_size: -; cdr3_aa: CATSPTITELTDTQYF; cdr3_nt: TGTGCCACCTCACCCACTATCACGGAACTCACAGATACGCAGTATTTT
j_call: TRBJ2-7; v_call: TRBV10-3; d_call: -; clone_size: -; cdr3_aa: CAISEGGLKDPEQYF; cdr3_nt: TGTGCCATCAGTGAAGGAGGTCTAAAAGACCCCGAGCAGTACTTC
j_call: TRBJ2-7; v_call: TRBV13; d_call: TRBD1; clone_size: -; cdr3_aa: CASSLSGTGDYEQYF; cdr3_nt: TGTGCCAGCAGCTTAAGTGGGACAGGGGACTACGAGCAGTACTTC
j_call: TRBJ2-7; v_call: TRBV28; d_call: -; clone_size: few; cdr3_aa: CASSLQGREQYF; cdr3_nt: TGTGCCAGCAGTTTACAGGGGCGCGAGCAGTACTTC
j_call: TRBJ1-2; v_call: TRBV9; d_call: -; clone_size: -; cdr3_aa: CASSHNPVDSNYGYTF; cdr3_nt: TGTGCCAGCAGCCACAATCCCGTGGACAGTAACTATGGCTACACCTTC
j_call: TRBJ1-5; v_call: TRBV2; d_call: TRBD1; clone_size: -; cdr3_aa: CATGTDNRQPQHF; cdr3_nt: TGTGCCACAGGGACAGACAATCGTCAGCCCCAGCATTTT
j_call: TRBJ2-1; v_call: TRBV6-5; d_call: TRBD1; clone_size: -; cdr3_aa: CASSIRDRAYNEQFF; cdr3_nt: TGTGCCAGCAGTATCCGGGACAGGGCCTACAATGAGCAGTTCTTC
j_call: TRBJ1-1; v_call: TRBV6-5; d_call: -; clone_size: -; cdr3_aa: CASGQGLNTEAFF; cdr3_nt: TGTGCCAGCGGGCAGGGTTTGAACACTGAAGCTTTCTTT
j_call: TRBJ2-7; v_call: TRBV28; d_call: -; clone_size: -; cdr3_aa: CASSERGAQQYF; cdr3_nt: TGTGCCAGCAGCGAGCGCGGGGCTCAGCAGTACTTC
j_call: TRBJ2-5; v_call: TRBV24-1; d_call: TRBD1; clone_size: -; cdr3_aa: CATSDFPQGLGSQYF; cdr3_nt: TGTGCCACCAGTGATTTCCCACAGGGGTTGGGGTCCCAGTACTTC
j_call: TRBJ2-2; v_call: TRBV5-1; d_call: -; clone_size: -; cdr3_aa: CASSLAVSSGELFF; cdr3_nt: TGCGCCAGCAGCTTGGCTGTATCTTCCGGGGAGCTGTTTTTT
j_call: TRBJ1-2; v_call: TRBV15; d_call: -; clone_size: once; cdr3_aa: CATSRDLASYGYTF; cdr3_nt: TGTGCCACCAGCAGAGATCTAGCCTCCTATGGCTACACCTTC
j_call: TRBJ1-1; v_call: TRBV30; d_call: -; clone_size: -; cdr3_aa: CAWSLTQENTEAFF; cdr3_nt: TGTGCCTGGAGCCTCACACAGGAGAACACTGAAGCTTTCTTT
j_call: TRBJ2-7; v_call: TRBV11-2; d_call: TRBD2; clone_size: -; cdr3_aa: CASSFTAGGAHEQYF; cdr3_nt: TGTGCCAGCAGCTTTACAGCGGGAGGGGCCCACGAGCAGTACTTC